This T cell receptor beta chain stems from a study of read filtering for tumor transcriptome and immune sequencing. The overall study: Mean patient age was roughly 66 years, range about 40 to 85; 17 male, around 15 female. Transcriptome libraries were built from DNase-treated RNA.

This clonotype was recorded at least ten times. Its antigen is as yet unknown. Trimming stripped 0 bases from V and 10 bases from J, with 18 bases between. Germline values: CDR1 DFQATT, CDR2 SNEGSKA (reference sequence). The CDR3 consists of 14 residues. Molecular barcoded adaptors covering alpha/delta and beta/gamma chains were used on about 390 ng RNA. TCRdb itself ran the reads through MiXCR, one entry per CDR3 protein. The table lists thousands of distinct CDR3 sequences, roughly a quarter of them singletons, with around 48% in the top ten. Study-wide findings and caveats: Compared with RNA-seq, IR-seq gave much higher clonotype depth and reliability.

Bone marrow was sampled from every patient at the time of active disease. V gene TRBV20-1 combines with J gene TRBJ1-2; TRBD1 is a possible D gene (5 bases). This sequence was found in a donor aged 40 or over with multiple myeloma. The sequencing sample was made of a population of CD138-negative cells sorted from bone marrow. The CDR3 region has the DNA TGCAGTGCTAGAGATCAACGCCAGGGAGGTTCCTACACCTTC. As protein: CSARDQRQGGSYTF.